One T cell receptor beta chain is described in this entry. The antigen is unknown. Because the CDR3 is missing its conserved closing phenylalanine or tryptophan, this is likely a read error. No cell sorting was done before RNA was extracted from the tissue. These data are taken from a study of tumor and adjacent non-tumor tissue in lung cancer. Study overall: Aged about 30 to 76 years, patients included 10 men and about 5 women with stage I to III disease. Study-wide points: Tumor tissue had significantly higher TCR diversity than normal lung. In normal lung, the top 100 clones were significantly more dominant than in tumor.

TCRbeta libraries were built with three rounds of nested PCR, modified from ARM-PCR. A single record per CDR3 protein comes from TCRdb applying MiXCR to the multiplex PCR reads. The table has 100,000 to 120,000 distinct CDR3 sequences, about 87% seen once. The germline V gene has CDR1 WSHSY and CDR2 SAAADI. V trimming: 6 bases; J trimming: 8 bases; junction bases outside the gene matches: 6. This CDR3 is 14 amino acids long. The J gene is TRBJ2-2, the V gene TRBV10-2, with TRBD2 matching 10 bases. The sequence was obtained from a man aged 65-85 years with non-small cell lung cancer. The sample taken for sequencing was lung tumor tissue. Here the CDR3 reads CASRLAGLRGELFV. The DNA of the CDR3 is TGCGCCAGCAGACTAGCGGGGCTGAGGGGGGAGCTGTTTGTT.